This TCR beta chain was observed in a study of CD8+ T cells in alopecia areata. In the study overall: For the treated group, dosing was oral tofacitinib at 5 to 10 mg twice daily. Study findings and constraints: Sequencing of scalp samples also captures resident alphabeta T cells of normal skin.

Remarks on this clone: Antigen specificity is unknown.

Alopecia areata patients provided lesional scalp punch biopsies and peripheral blood. RNA was isolated and reverse transcribed to cDNA, the sequencing template. TCRdb's table, derived via immunoSEQ multiplex PCR, lists solely in-frame clones and lacks some. Of around 50,000 clones in the sample, around 96% were seen once. The sample in question was CD8+ T cells sorted from blood, obtained at week 0. The receptor comes from a human donor with alopecia areata.

The chain's CDR3 is CASSEYTDGYTF. DNA of the CDR3: TGTGCCAGCAGTGAATATACGGATGGCTACACCTTC. This rearrangement joins TRBV25-1 to TRBJ1-2; D remains ambiguous. CDR3 length: 12 residues. Germline CDR1 MGHDK, CDR2 SYGVNS. The germline V and J ends were trimmed by 0 bases and 6 bases, with 5 bases remaining between them.